This T cell receptor (beta chain) derives from a study of T cell responses to AZD1222 COVID-19 vaccine. Comment on this clone: Antigen unknown.

Produced via immunoSEQ multiplex PCR; TCRdb's table is partial and in-frame only. The table shows fewer than 120,000 clones, with about 81% occurring only once. Broader study findings: Females outnumbered males among donors, who were mostly white British; clonal diversity was possibly underestimated. Every sample of the repertoires postdated the peak T cell response.

The germline V gene encodes CDR1 LGHDT and CDR2 YNNKEL (reference sequence). The CDR3 is 18 residues long. V dropped 4 bases and J dropped 2 bases, with 22 bases sitting between them. The chain links TRBV3-1 (or the pseudogene TRBV3-2) to TRBJ2-3; no reliable D call. This clonotype was obtained from an adult in good health. The source was peripheral blood, collected on day 0 of AZD1222 vaccination. This chain's CDR3 is CASSLHHRTPCPTDTQYF. The CDR3 nucleotides read TGTGCCAGCAGCCTCCACCACCGGACGCCTTGCCCCACAGATACGCAGTATTTT.